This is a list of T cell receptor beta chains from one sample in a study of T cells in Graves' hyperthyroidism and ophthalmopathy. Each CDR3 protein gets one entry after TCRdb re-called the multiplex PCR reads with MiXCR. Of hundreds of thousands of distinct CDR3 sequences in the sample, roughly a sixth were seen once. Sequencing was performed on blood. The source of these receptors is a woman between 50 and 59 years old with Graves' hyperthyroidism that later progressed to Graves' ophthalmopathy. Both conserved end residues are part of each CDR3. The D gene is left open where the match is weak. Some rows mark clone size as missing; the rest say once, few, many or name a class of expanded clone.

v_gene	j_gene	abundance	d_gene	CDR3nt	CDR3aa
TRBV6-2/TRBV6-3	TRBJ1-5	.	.	TGTGCCAGCAGTTACGGGAGAACGGGCCCCGAAATGGATCAGCCCCAGCATTTT	CASSYGRTGPEMDQPQHF
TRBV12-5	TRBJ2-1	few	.	TGTGCTAGTGGTTTGGTACAGGGCTACAATGAGCAGTTCTTC	CASGLVQGYNEQFF
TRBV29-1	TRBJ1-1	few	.	TGCAGCGTTAAGGACAGTCCGGGGAACACTGAAGCTTTCTTT	CSVKDSPGNTEAFF
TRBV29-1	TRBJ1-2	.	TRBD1	TGCAGCGCCGGACAGGGGGACTATGGCTACACCTTC	CSAGQGDYGYTF
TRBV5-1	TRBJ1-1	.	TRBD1	TGCGCCAGCTCACAGGGGACCCCTGAAGCTTTCTTT	CASSQGTPEAFF
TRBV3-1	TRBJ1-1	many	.	TGTGCCAGCAGCCAGGTCAGAGACACTGAAGCTTTCTTT	CASSQVRDTEAFF
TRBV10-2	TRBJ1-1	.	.	TGCGCCAGCAGTGACCATTCGGGCTCGGGGACTGAAGCTTTCTTT	CASSDHSGSGTEAFF
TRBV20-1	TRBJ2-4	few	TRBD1	TGCAGTGCCTCTCCGGGACAGGGAGCCAAAAACATTCAGTACTTC	CSASPGQGAKNIQYF
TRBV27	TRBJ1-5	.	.	TGTGCCAGCAGTTCCACCATCTATAGCAATCAGCCCCAGCATTTT	CASSSTIYSNQPQHF
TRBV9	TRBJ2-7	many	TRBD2	TGTGCCAGCAGCGTAGGAGGCGGCGGGGGCTACGAGCAGTACTTC	CASSVGGGGGYEQYF
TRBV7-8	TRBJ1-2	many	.	TGTGCCAGCAGCTTAAGGACATCCTATGGCTACACCTTC	CASSLRTSYGYTF
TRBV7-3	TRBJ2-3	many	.	TGTGCCAGCAGCTTGGGTTATGACTACCCTCGCACAGATACGCAGTATTTT	CASSLGYDYPRTDTQYF
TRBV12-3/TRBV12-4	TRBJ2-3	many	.	TGTGCCAGCAGTTTAGAGCTGTTACCAGATACGCAGTATTTT	CASSLELLPDTQYF
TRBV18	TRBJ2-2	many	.	TGTGCCAGCTCACTCAATATGTTCCGGGACATTCACACCGGGGAGCTGTTTTTT	CASSLNMFRDIHTGELFF
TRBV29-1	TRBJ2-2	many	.	TGCAGCGTTGTGGATAGCAACACCGGGGAGCTGTTTTTT	CSVVDSNTGELFF
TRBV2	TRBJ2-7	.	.	TGTGCCAGCAGCGCCCAGCACAGCGGGTCCTACGAGCAGTACTTC	CASSAQHSGSYEQYF
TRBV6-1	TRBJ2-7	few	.	TGTGCCAGTTCCGCGGGGGCCCTCGAGCAGTACTTC	CASSAGALEQYF
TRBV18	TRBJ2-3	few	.	TGTGCCAGCTCACCCGACTTTACAGATACGCAGTATTTT	CASSPDFTDTQYF
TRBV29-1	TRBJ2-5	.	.	TGCAGCGTTGTCCGGGACGCAACGGAGACCCAGTACTTC	CSVVRDATETQYF
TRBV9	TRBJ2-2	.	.	TGTGCCAGCAGCGGAGCCCCGGGTGCGAGGGACACCGGGGAGCTGTTTTTT	CASSGAPGARDTGELFF
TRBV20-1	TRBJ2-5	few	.	TGCAGTGCTATGAGATTCGAGAAACAGGGTCAAGAGACCCAGTACTTC	CSAMRFEKQGQETQYF
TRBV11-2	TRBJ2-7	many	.	TGTGCCAGCAGCTTAAATGTCGGGGAGTCGTACGAGCAGTACTTC	CASSLNVGESYEQYF
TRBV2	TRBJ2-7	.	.	TGTGCCAGCAGTGTAGGGGGGGACAGACCCTACGAGCAGTACTTC	CASSVGGDRPYEQYF
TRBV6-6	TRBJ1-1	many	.	TGTGCCAGCAGTTACTTTACGACAGGGAACACTGAAGCTTTCTTT	CASSYFTTGNTEAFF
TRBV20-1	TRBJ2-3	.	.	TGCAGTGCTAGAGCCCGGGATACGCAGTATTTT	CSARARDTQYF
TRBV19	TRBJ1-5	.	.	TGTGCCAGTAGGAGGGGCGAACGATCGAGCAATCAGCCCCAGCATTTT	CASRRGERSSNQPQHF
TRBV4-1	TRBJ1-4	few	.	TGCGCCAGCAGCCAAGATCTCGGGGGGGCAACTAATGAAAAACTGTTTTTT	CASSQDLGGATNEKLFF
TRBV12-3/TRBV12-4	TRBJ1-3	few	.	TGTGCCAGCAGCAGGGACTACCAGAGCTCTGGAAACACCATATATTTT	CASSRDYQSSGNTIYF
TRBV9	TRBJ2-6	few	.	TGTGCCAGCAGCGGCAGGACAGCTGGGGCCAACGTCCTGACTTTC	CASSGRTAGANVLTF
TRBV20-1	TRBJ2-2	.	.	TGCAGTGCTTACTACGGGGGGCCCACCGGGGAGCTGTTTTTT	CSAYYGGPTGELFF
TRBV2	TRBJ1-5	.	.	TGTGCCAGCACTCCGGGACCCAATCAGCCCCAGCATTTT	CASTPGPNQPQHF
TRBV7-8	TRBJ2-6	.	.	TGTGCCAGCAAATCGTTGTGGGTCCCCCCTCTAGGGGCCAACGTCCTGACTTTC	CASKSLWVPPLGANVLTF
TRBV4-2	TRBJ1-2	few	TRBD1	TGTGCCAGCAGCCAAGACCGGGACAGGGTGATCTATGGCTACACCTTC	CASSQDRDRVIYGYTF
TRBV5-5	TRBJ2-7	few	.	TGTGCCAGCAGCCGACAGGTCGGAGGCTCCTACGAGCAGTACTTC	CASSRQVGGSYEQYF
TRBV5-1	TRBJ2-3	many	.	TGCGCCAGCAGCTTGTCGCGGACGGTGGGCACAGATACGCAGTATTTT	CASSLSRTVGTDTQYF
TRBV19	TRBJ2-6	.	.	TGTGCCAGTAGTATTTTGAATGGCGTACTGGGGGCCAACGTCCTGACTTTC	CASSILNGVLGANVLTF
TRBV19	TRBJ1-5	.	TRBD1	TGTGCCAGTAGTGGTCCCCTGGACAGGTACAATCAGCCCCAGCATTTT	CASSGPLDRYNQPQHF
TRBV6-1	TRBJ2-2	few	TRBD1	TGTGCCAGCAGTGCTAGGACAGGGCCAAACGGGGAGCTGTTTTTT	CASSARTGPNGELFF
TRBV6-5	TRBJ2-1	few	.	TGTGCCAGCAGTTACTCGTTGCTCCGGACAGTAAATGAGCAGTTCTTC	CASSYSLLRTVNEQFF